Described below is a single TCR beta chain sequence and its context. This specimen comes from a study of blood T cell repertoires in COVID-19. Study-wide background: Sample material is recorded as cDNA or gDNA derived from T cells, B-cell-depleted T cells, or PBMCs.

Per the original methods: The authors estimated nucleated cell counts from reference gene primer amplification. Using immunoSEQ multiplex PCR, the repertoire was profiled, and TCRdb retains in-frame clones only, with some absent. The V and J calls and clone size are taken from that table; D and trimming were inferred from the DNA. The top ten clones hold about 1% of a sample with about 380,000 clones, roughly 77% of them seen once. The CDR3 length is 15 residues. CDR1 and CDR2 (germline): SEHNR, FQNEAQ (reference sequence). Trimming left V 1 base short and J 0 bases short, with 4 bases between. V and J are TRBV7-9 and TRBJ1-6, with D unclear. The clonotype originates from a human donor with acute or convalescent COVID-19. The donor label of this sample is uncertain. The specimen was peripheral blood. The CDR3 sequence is CASSLGASYNSPLHF. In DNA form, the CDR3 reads TGTGCCAGCAGCTTAGGGGCCTCCTATAATTCACCCCTCCACTTT. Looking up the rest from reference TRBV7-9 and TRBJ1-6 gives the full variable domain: DTGVSQNPRHKITKRGQNVTFRCDPISEHNRLYWYRQTLGQGPEFLTYFQNEAQLEKSRLLSDRFSAERPKGSFSTLEIQRTEQGDSAMYLCASSLGASYNSPLHFGNGTRLTVT.